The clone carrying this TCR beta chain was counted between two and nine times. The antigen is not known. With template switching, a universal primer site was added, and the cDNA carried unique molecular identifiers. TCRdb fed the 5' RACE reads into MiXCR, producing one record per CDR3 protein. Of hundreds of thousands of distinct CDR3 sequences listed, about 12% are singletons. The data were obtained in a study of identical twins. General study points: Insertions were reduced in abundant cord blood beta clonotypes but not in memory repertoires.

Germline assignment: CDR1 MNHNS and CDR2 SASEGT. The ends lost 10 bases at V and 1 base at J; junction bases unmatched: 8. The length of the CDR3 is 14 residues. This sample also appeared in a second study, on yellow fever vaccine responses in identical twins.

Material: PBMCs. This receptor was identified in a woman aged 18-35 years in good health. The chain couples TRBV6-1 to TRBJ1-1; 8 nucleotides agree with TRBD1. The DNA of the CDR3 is TGTGCCACCCGTCCCGGGACAGGGAACACTGAAGCTTTCTTT. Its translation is CATRPGTGNTEAFF.